This TCR beta chain was recovered during a study of OX40 agonist ivuxolimab in advanced cancers. Study at large: Recorded diagnoses for dose-escalation patients were hepatocellular carcinoma, melanoma, renal cell or head and neck cancer.

Using immunoSEQ multiplex PCR, the repertoire was profiled, and TCRdb retains in-frame clones only, with some absent. The repertoire consists of 45,000 to 50,000 clones, with approximately 86% occurring once and the leading ten covering just over 50%. This CDR3 is built from 14 residues. Germline CDR1 SGHRS, CDR2 YFSETQ. As to this clone: One end of the junction does not line up with germline, which may come from a read error.

The source was CD4+ or CD8+ T cells sorted from blood, collected in a trial of the OX40 agonist ivuxolimab. The V gene is TRBV5-1, the J gene TRBJ2-5; perhaps TRBD1 as D (6 bases). The origin of this receptor is an adult with an advanced solid tumor such as melanoma, head and neck, liver or kidney cancer. The CDR3 reads CASSRTTGQEAQYF. CDR3 coding DNA: TGCGCCAGCAGTAGAACGACAGGCCAAGAGGCCCAGTACTTC.